Listed below are T cell receptor beta chains from one sample, sequenced in a study of blood T cell repertoires in COVID-19. Sequencing was performed with immunoSEQ multiplex PCR; in TCRdb, only in-frame clones are kept and a portion is missing. The table has 300,000 to 350,000 clones, roughly 85% seen once. Material for sequencing was PBMCs or T cells enriched from blood (not recorded which). These receptors were taken from a young man who had recovered from COVID-19. CDR3s include the opening cysteine and the closing phenylalanine or tryptophan.

CDR3: CASRPAGGADTQYF; V: TRBV19; J: TRBJ2-3
CDR3: CASSLGGGQGGEKLFF; V: TRBV7-2; J: TRBJ1-4
CDR3: CASLGPRDITDTQYF; V: TRBV2; J: TRBJ2-3
CDR3: CASSQNRGNEKLFF; V: TRBV6-2/TRBV6-3; J: TRBJ1-4
CDR3: CSASVGDREQYF; V: TRBV20-1; J: TRBJ2-7
CDR3: CASSYGPGQGSYGYTF; V: TRBV6-2/TRBV6-3; J: TRBJ1-2
CDR3: CASSLTGQGRYEQYF; V: TRBV27; J: TRBJ2-7
CDR3: CASSSDSRGNEQFF; V: TRBV11-1; J: TRBJ2-1
CDR3: CASSLEIRVENTEAFF; V: TRBV5-1; J: TRBJ1-1
CDR3: CASSSTGAGDTQYF; V: TRBV5-6; J: TRBJ2-3
CDR3: CASSIDGQIEAFF; V: TRBV19; J: TRBJ1-1
CDR3: CAQLRGYGYTF; V: TRBV30; J: TRBJ1-2
CDR3: CASRQPGQGYGYTF; V: TRBV28; J: TRBJ1-2
CDR3: CASSLNGPGEQFF; V: TRBV7-3; J: TRBJ2-1
CDR3: CAWSVSSDQPQHF; V: TRBV30; J: TRBJ1-5
CDR3: CASSQSRLRDTEAFF; V: TRBV4-1; J: TRBJ1-1
CDR3: CASTPGDRNTEAFF; V: TRBV19; J: TRBJ1-1
CDR3: CASNSGGNTGELFF; V: TRBV28; J: TRBJ2-2
CDR3: CATQKQGHDYGYTF; V: TRBV6-5; J: TRBJ1-2
CDR3: CASSLGSAGYNEQFF; V: TRBV5-6; J: TRBJ2-1
CDR3: CASSFSNYGYTF; V: TRBV12-3/TRBV12-4; J: TRBJ1-2
CDR3: CASSPTLQGLGEQYF; V: TRBV4-1; J: TRBJ2-7
CDR3: CASSQRQAAYGYTF; V: TRBV3-1/TRBV3-2; J: TRBJ1-2
CDR3: CASSKSFYTGGETQYF; V: TRBV19; J: TRBJ2-5
CDR3: CASRVGADYGYTF; V: TRBV5-1; J: TRBJ1-2
CDR3: CASSSGMGNTIYF; V: TRBV12-3/TRBV12-4; J: TRBJ1-3
CDR3: CASSRGSQKHTDTQYF; V: TRBV2; J: TRBJ2-3
CDR3: CASSSPGGLYTEAFF; V: TRBV6-5; J: TRBJ1-1
CDR3: CASSEWRGTKNIQYF; V: TRBV2; J: TRBJ2-4
CDR3: CASRVTSDREELYEQYF; V: TRBV2; J: TRBJ2-7
CDR3: CASSPGTGRGLITDTQYF; V: TRBV18; J: TRBJ2-3
CDR3: CAWSPDSYEQYF; V: TRBV30; J: TRBJ2-7
CDR3: CASSLTITDSYTYGYTF; V: TRBV13; J: TRBJ1-2
CDR3: CASSLAYWTANTGELFF; V: TRBV7-8; J: TRBJ2-2
CDR3: CASSTGDRAGETQYF; V: TRBV5-1; J: TRBJ2-5
CDR3: CASSHGTGEAFF; V: TRBV4-1; J: TRBJ1-1
CDR3: CASVKQGFAEAFF; V: TRBV7-2; J: TRBJ1-1
CDR3: CASSPGTVGGYTF; V: TRBV27; J: TRBJ1-2